This record concerns one T cell receptor (beta chain) sequence. Its antigen is unknown. Primers included in the PCR were 60 Vbeta and 13 Jbeta primers. Assay used: immunoSEQ multiplex PCR; TCRdb lists only in-frame clones, some missing. The sample contains 85,000 to 100,000 clones, 78% of which appear only once. V was trimmed by 3 bases and J by 10 bases, leaving 16 bases between them. CDR3 length: 15 amino acids. The data belong to a study of cytomegalovirus exposure and HLA in healthy donors. Study results and limitations: Per published accounts, TCR beta sequences correctly predicted the HLA-A and HLA-B alleles of most subjects. Within the data, a cluster of highly shared sequence variants was likely a sequencing artifact.

The donors gave bone marrow, and they were healthy. V usage is TRBV23-1 and J usage is TRBJ1-6, with unresolved D. TRBV23-1 has ORF status, its function being uncertain. The sequenced sample was PBMCs. The source is a woman aged 55-69 years in good health and CMV-seronegative. This CDR3 is CASSHLGLWESPLHF. DNA for the CDR3: TGCGCCAGCAGTCACTTGGGCCTTTGGGAGTCACCCCTCCACTTT.